Below, 3 T cell receptor beta chains from the same sample are listed, as sequenced in a study of Graves' ophthalmopathy and Graves' hyperthyroidism. Amplification of TCR beta CDR3 regions used RNA transcripts. HTBI-primed first-round RT-PCR preceded second-round multiplex PCR. TCRdb re-called the multiplex PCR reads through MiXCR, storing one row per CDR3 protein. The data hold a few hundred thousand distinct CDR3 sequences, with over 15% observed a single time. The sequencing sample was made of peripheral blood. These receptors all stem from a woman aged 18-29 years with stable Graves' hyperthyroidism.

At least ten counts were recorded for this clonotype. The CDR3 sequence: CASSLGTGAETEAFF. CDR3 in DNA: TGTGCCAGCAGTTTGGGGACAGGGGCGGAGACTGAAGCTTTCTTT. The chain uses TRBV28 and TRBJ1-1; TRBD1 aligns across 10 bases. This CDR3 is 15 amino acids long. Germline V gene data show CDR1 as MDHEN and CDR2 as SYDVKM. The ends lost 3 bases at V and 5 bases at J; junction bases unmatched: 6.

This clonotype appeared many times. The rearrangement links TRBV12-3 or TRBV12-4 to TRBJ1-1; D is unclear. This CDR3 is 14 amino acids long. Trimming removed 7 bases from V and 1 base from J, with 13 bases in between. CDR3: CASTTGRQNTEAFF. The CDR3 region has the DNA TGTGCCAGCACCACCGGACGGCAGAACACTGAAGCTTTCTTT.

On this clonotype itself: The junction does not match germline at one end; this may be a read error. V usage is TRBV7-9 and J usage is TRBJ1-2, with D hard to call. Germline CDR1 reads SEHNR; CDR2 reads FQNEAQ (reference sequence). This CDR3 is 13 amino acids long. This CDR3 is CASSPAANYGFTF. The CDR3 DNA sequence: TGTGCCAGCAGCCCCGCGGCTAACTATGGCTTCACCTTC.